These 16 T cell receptor beta chains share one sample of origin, sequenced in a study of cytomegalovirus exposure and HLA in healthy donors. Profiled with immunoSEQ multiplex PCR; TCRdb holds only in-frame clones, not every one. Seen here are fewer than 90,000 clones, about 93% observed once, and the top ten hold roughly 2%. The sample consisted of PBMCs. These receptors originate from a woman between 18 and 30 years old in good health and CMV-seronegative.

J is TRBJ2-1 and V is TRBV6-1; TRBD2 matches at 11 bases. Per germline, CDR1 MNHNS and CDR2 SASEGT. CDR3 length: 15 amino acids. V shed 4 bases, J shed 8 bases, and the junction held 7 bases outside the gene matches. This chain's CDR3 is CASSVTSGSADEQFF. The CDR3 DNA follows: TGTGCCAGCAGTGTCACTAGCGGGAGTGCGGATGAGCAGTTCTTC.

The rearrangement joins TRBV4-3 to TRBJ1-2, with 8 positions matching TRBD1. Germline assignment: CDR1 LGHNA and CDR2 YSLEER. The CDR3 is 14 amino acids. Trimming removed 4 bases from V and 5 bases from J; junction bases left unmatched: 6. CDR3: CASSLGTGQYGYTF. The CDR3 bases are TGCGCCAGCAGCCTTGGGACAGGTCAATATGGCTACACCTTC.

V is TRBV5-1 and J is TRBJ2-2, with D hard to call. CDR3 size: 14 residues. Germline loops: CDR1 SGHRS, CDR2 YFSETQ. V was clipped by 0 bases and J by 5 bases, with 8 bases between them. Here the CDR3 reads CASSLEHLTGELFF. The CDR3 DNA reads TGCGCCAGCAGCTTGGAACACCTGACCGGGGAGCTGTTTTTT.

The V gene is TRBV11-2, the J gene TRBJ1-4; the match to TRBD1 covers 8 bases. The CDR3 spans 15 residues. The V gene end was trimmed by 3 bases and the J gene end by 8 bases; junction bases not matched to a gene: 8. Germline loops: CDR1 SGHAT, CDR2 FQNNGV. The CDR3 sequence is CASSFTRTGPEKLFF. As DNA, the CDR3 is TGTGCCAGCAGCTTTACCCGGACAGGGCCCGAAAAACTGTTTTTT.

The gene calls are TRBV6-5 and TRBJ2-3; TRBD2 agrees at 10 bases. J was trimmed by 4 bases and V by 5 bases; bases with no gene match: 6. Per the germline V gene, CDR1 is MNHEY and CDR2 is SVGAGI. This CDR3 region has 15 residues. The CDR3 is CASSRLAGGPDTQYF. CDR3 bases: TGTGCCAGCAGTCGTTTAGCGGGGGGACCAGATACGCAGTATTTT.

This sequence joins TRBV21-1 and TRBJ1-6. TRBV21-1 counts as a pseudogene. The CDR3 has 14 residues. CDR3 in amino acids: CARPPTGQNSPLHF. The DNA for the CDR3 is TGTGCCAGACCACCCACGGGTCAGAATTCACCCCTCCACTTT.

The chain couples TRBV19 to TRBJ1-2; 8 nucleotides match TRBD1. This CDR3 has 15 amino acids. The V gene's germline CDR1 is LNHDA and CDR2 SQIVND (reference sequence). J gave up 4 bases and V 0 bases, and 4 bases lay outside the gene matches. The CDR3 DNA is TGTGCCAGTAGTATAGAAAGACAGGGGATCTATGGCTACACCTTC. Amino acids: CASSIERQGIYGYTF.

In nucleotides, the CDR3 is TGTGCCAGCAGCATATTAGGTAGCGGGGGAATGGACGAGCAGTACTTC. Its translation: CASSILGSGGMDEQYF. This rearrangement joins TRBV5-4 to TRBJ2-7; 9 bases map to TRBD2. CDR1 and CDR2 (germline): SGHNT, YYREEE (reference sequence). The V gene end was trimmed by 4 bases and the J gene end by 5 bases; junction bases not matched to a gene: 13. The CDR3 totals 16 residues.

The rearrangement joins TRBV28 to TRBJ2-4; 9 bases line up with TRBD1. The CDR3 loop spans 14 amino acids. Germline V gives CDR1 MDHEN, CDR2 SYDVKM. The junction had 5 bases not matched to a gene; V was cut back by 6 bases and J by 5 bases. The CDR3 region is CASRTGGDQNIQYF. As DNA, the CDR3 is TGTGCCAGCAGAACAGGGGGCGATCAAAACATTCAGTACTTC.

CDR3 loop: CASSTTGGLDEQYF. The CDR3 DNA sequence: TGTGCCAGCAGCACTACAGGGGGCCTCGACGAGCAGTACTTC. This chain joins TRBV9 and TRBJ2-7, with 9 positions matching TRBD1. Germline CDR1 is SGDLS and CDR2 is YYNGEE. V shed 4 bases and J 5 bases; nucleotides not matched to a gene: 7. The CDR3 loop spans 14 amino acids.

The chain combines TRBV30 with TRBJ1-1, with 8 nucleotides matching TRBD1. Germline V gene sequence: CDR1 GTSNPN, CDR2 SVGIG (reference sequence). The CDR3 has 13 residues. Losses at the gene ends were 6 bases for V and 3 bases for J; bases not matched to a gene: 6. For the CDR3, the DNA is TGTGCCTGCCGGGACAGGAGTCACACTGAAGCTTTCTTT. Translating gives CACRDRSHTEAFF.

The chain has TRBV10-3 and TRBJ1-4, with 9 bases identical to TRBD1. The CDR3 is made up of 13 amino acids. The J segment lost 10 bases and the V segment lost 2 bases, leaving 2 bases of the junction unmatched. The germline V gene has CDR1 ENHRY and CDR2 SYGVKD. The CDR3 loop is CAISELTGGKLFF. The CDR3 region has the DNA TGTGCCATCAGTGAGCTGACAGGGGGAAAACTGTTTTTT.

This clone came up once. This rearrangement joins TRBV11-3 to TRBJ2-5; a weak D match, TRBD1 (5 bases). The CDR3 consists of 14 residues. The V end was cut by 4 bases, the J end by 1 base, with 10 bases between. Germline V gives CDR1 SGHNT, CDR2 YENEEA. In nucleotides, the CDR3 is TGTGCCAGCAGCTCCAGACAGTTCCAAGAGACCCAGTACTTC. Encoded protein: CASSSRQFQETQYF.

The J gene is TRBJ2-2, the V gene TRBV6-1; 8 bases agree with TRBD1. V trimming: 0 bases; J trimming: 5 bases; junction bases outside the gene matches: 11. The CDR3 extends over 18 amino acids. Germline CDR1 and CDR2: MNHNS and SASEGT. This CDR3 reads CASSEAGRQGIYTGELFF. In DNA, the CDR3 is TGTGCCAGCAGTGAAGCGGGGAGACAGGGGATTTATACCGGGGAGCTGTTTTTT.

The chain employs TRBV7-9 and TRBJ1-1; perhaps TRBD1 as D (5 bases). Trimming stripped 6 bases from V and 6 bases from J, with 14 bases between. This CDR3 spans 13 amino acids. Germline V gene sequence: CDR1 SEHNR, CDR2 FQNEAQ (reference sequence). The CDR3 sequence: CASSQGPEPEAFF. The DNA of the CDR3 is TGTGCCAGCAGTCAGGGCCCCGAACCTGAAGCTTTCTTT.

The genes are TRBV28 and TRBJ2-7; TRBD2 might be the D (5 bases). Germline CDR1 reads MDHEN; CDR2 reads SYDVKM. V dropped 3 bases and J dropped 3 bases, with 12 bases sitting between them. The CDR3 sequence is 14 residues long. CDR3 DNA sequence: TGTGCCAGCAGTTTTTCGGGATACTACTACGAGCAGTACTTC. It translates to CASSFSGYYYEQYF.